This T cell receptor (beta chain) derives from a study of T cell changes during pregnancy in multiple sclerosis. Method: immunoSEQ multiplex PCR; TCRdb's copy keeps in-frame clones and lacks some. The sample lists roughly 30,000 clones, nearly 90% occurring once. V shed 0 bases, J shed 2 bases, and the junction held 8 bases outside the gene matches. Germline V CDR1 and CDR2: SGDLS, YYNGEE. This CDR3 is 16 amino acids long. The chain carries TRBV9 and TRBJ2-7; the match to TRBD1 covers 7 bases. The specimen comprised CD8+ T cells from peripheral blood mononuclear cells, sampled in the second trimester of pregnancy. This sequence originates from a female donor with multiple sclerosis, enrolled in a pregnancy study. CDR3 amino acids: CASSVASGQPTYEQYF. In nucleotides, the CDR3 is TGTGCCAGCAGCGTAGCTTCGGGACAGCCGACCTACGAGCAGTACTTC.